This entry concerns a single T cell receptor beta chain. These data belong to a study of shared clonotypes between healthy human individuals. Study summary: Per donor, three plates held CD4 naive cells, three held CD4 memory, two held CD8 naive and one held CD8 memory.

In replicate PCRs of sorted subsets, roughly 200 ng DNA, approximately 30,000 T cell genomes, was used. TCRdb's table, derived via immunoSEQ multiplex PCR, lists solely in-frame clones and lacks some. Of roughly 2 million clones listed, around 95% are singletons. This TCR was sampled from a man younger than 35 in good health. Sequencing was carried out using naive CD4+ T cells sorted from blood. Subset reported: CD45RA+ positively selected.

CDR3 sequence: CARPGLAGTDTQYF. CDR3 DNA: TGTGCCAGGCCGGGACTAGCGGGCACAGATACGCAGTATTTT. The rearrangement uses TRBV19 and TRBJ2-3, with TRBD2 identical over 11 bases. CDR1 and CDR2 (germline): LNHDA, SQIVND (reference sequence). CDR3 length: 14 residues. V was pared by 9 bases and J by 1 base, with 3 bases of the junction left unmatched.